The next 21 T cell receptor beta chains were all read from a single sample in a study of CD8+ T cells in alopecia areata. The treatment denotes: oral pan-JAK inhibitor, 5-10 mg twice daily. TCR sequencing used cDNA made by reverse transcription of extracted RNA. Profiled with immunoSEQ multiplex PCR; TCRdb holds only in-frame clones, not every one. The sample contains over 150,000 clones, roughly 50% of which appear only once. Sequenced here: CD8+ T cells sorted from blood, sampled at week 24, from a patient treated with tofacitinib. The receptors were gathered from a human donor with alopecia areata.

The chain combines TRBV27 with TRBJ1-6; possible D gene TRBD1, 6 bases. CDR1 is MNHEY, CDR2 SMNVEV, per germline (reference sequence). V was shortened by 3 bases and J by 10 bases, with 10 bases between the two germline ends. The CDR3 length is 13 residues. The CDR3 coding sequence is TGTGCCAGCAGTTTGGGGACAAGCTCACCCCTCCACTTT. Translated: CASSLGTSSPLHF.

The chain is built from TRBV25-1 and TRBJ1-6; 7 positions agree with TRBD1. Germline V gene data show CDR1 as MGHDK and CDR2 as SYGVNS. The CDR3 is 15 residues long. V lost 4 bases and J lost 1; bases outside the gene matches: 1. CDR3 coding DNA: TGTGCCAGCAGTGGACAGGGTTCCTATAATTCACCCCTCCACTTT. It encodes CASSGQGSYNSPLHF.

In this sample, this clone turned up a few times. This sequence joins TRBV29-1 and TRBJ2-2; unclear D gene. The CDR3 length is 12 residues. The germline V and J ends were trimmed by 8 bases and 5 bases, with 12 bases remaining between them. From germline, CDR1 is SQVTM and CDR2 ANQGSEA. The CDR3 sequence: CSIRASTGELFF. The CDR3 DNA reads TGCAGCATACGGGCCTCTACCGGGGAGCTGTTTTTT.

This chain connects TRBV15 to TRBJ2-7; D not certain. V was cut by 1 base and J by 2 bases, with 12 bases left in between. CDR3 size: 15 residues. Germline lookup yields CDR1 LNHNV and CDR2 YYDKDF (reference sequence). The CDR3 loop is CATSRGTDSTYEQYF. The CDR3 DNA reads as TGTGCCACCAGCAGAGGAACGGATTCAACCTACGAGCAGTACTTC.

V is TRBV7-2 and J is TRBJ1-1; TRBD1 might be the D (6 bases). V shed 1 base and J shed 5 bases, with 8 bases lying between them. The CDR3 covers 13 residues. Germline assignment: CDR1 SGHTA and CDR2 FQGNSA. The CDR3 here is CASSLGDTTEAFF. The DNA of the CDR3 is TGTGCCAGCAGCTTAGGGGACACGACTGAAGCTTTCTTT.

On this clone itself: Within the sample, other DNA sequences also encode this same CDR3. The chain is built from TRBV5-6 and TRBJ2-1; no clear D. Trimming left V 0 bases short and J 5 bases short, with 6 bases between. Looked up from germline, CDR1 is SGHDT and CDR2 is YYEEEE. The CDR3 consists of 13 residues. The CDR3 loop reads CASSLGLNNEQFF. For the CDR3, the DNA is TGTGCCAGCAGCTTGGGGCTAAACAATGAGCAGTTCTTC.

The chain uses TRBV5-6 and TRBJ2-5, with TRBD2 as a possible D gene (6 bases). Trimming took off 5 bases at V and 6 bases at J, with 11 bases between the two ends. Germline V gene lookup returns CDR1 SGHDT and CDR2 YYEEEE. The CDR3 totals 12 residues. The CDR3 loop is CASSPGTQTQYF. The CDR3 region has the DNA TGTGCCAGCAGTCCGGGGACTCAGACCCAGTACTTC.

The chain joins TRBV4-1 to TRBJ1-2; D uncertain. The CDR3 is 14 residues long. CDR1 and CDR2 (germline): MGHRA, YSYEKL. V lost 5 bases to trimming and J lost 6 bases, with 16 bases between them. As DNA, the CDR3 is TGCGCCAGCAGCGAAGTCAGAGGGCTCGATGGCTACACCTTC. Translation gives CASSEVRGLDGYTF.

The V gene is TRBV2, the J gene TRBJ1-5; D unclear. The CDR3 has 14 amino acids. V was clipped by 4 bases and J by 0 bases, with 7 bases between them. Germline V lookup: CDR1 SNHLY, CDR2 FYNNEI. This chain's CDR3 is CASSGVNSNQPQHF. The CDR3 DNA reads as TGTGCCAGCAGTGGAGTGAATAGCAATCAGCCCCAGCATTTT.

In this sample, this clone turned up a few times. This chain connects TRBV6-5 to TRBJ2-5, with 7 bases fitting TRBD2. V gave up 2 bases and J gave up 1 base; unmatched junction bases: 4. This CDR3 is built from 15 residues. CDR1 is MNHEY and CDR2 is SVGAGI in the germline V gene. In DNA form, the CDR3 reads TGTGCCAGCAGTTACGGGGGGGGACCCCAAGAGACCCAGTACTTC. This sequence encodes CASSYGGGPQETQYF.

The CDR3 sequence: CSARADTEAFF. For the CDR3, the DNA is TGCAGCGCCCGTGCGGACACTGAAGCTTTCTTT. The chain couples TRBV29-1 to TRBJ1-1; D is unclear. V dropped 7 bases and J dropped 3 bases, with 9 bases sitting between them. CDR1 is SQVTM, CDR2 ANQGSEA, per germline. The CDR3 loop spans 11 amino acids.

J is TRBJ1-1 and V is TRBV5-1, with 9 bases aligning to TRBD1. The CDR3 sequence is 15 residues long. After removal of 5 bases from V and 1 base from J, the junction contained 6 bases not matched to a gene. CDR1 is SGHRS and CDR2 is YFSETQ in the germline V gene. The CDR3 spells CASRQDRGGNTEAFF. Here the CDR3 DNA reads TGCGCCAGCAGACAGGACAGGGGAGGGAACACTGAAGCTTTCTTT.

In regard to this clone: This CDR3 is also generated by other DNA sequences in the sample. V usage is TRBV5-6 and J usage is TRBJ2-7, with 8 positions matching TRBD1. Germline trimming cut 3 bases from V and 4 bases from J; bases unmatched to any gene: 6. Germline V lookup: CDR1 SGHDT, CDR2 YYEEEE. The CDR3 sequence is 14 residues long. CDR3 protein: CASSSGQGSYEQYF. The CDR3 DNA is TGTGCCAGCAGCTCCGGACAGGGATCTTACGAGCAGTACTTC. Drawing the rest from reference TRBV5-6 and TRBJ2-7, the complete variable domain is DAGVTQSPTHLIKTRGQQVTLRCSPKSGHDTVSWYQQALGQGPQFIFQYYEEEERQRGNFPDRFSGHQFPNYSSELNVNALLLGDSALYLCASSSGQGSYEQYFGPGTRLTVT.

The chain is built from TRBV4-2 and TRBJ1-1, with 7 bases identical to TRBD1. Germline-derived CDR1 and CDR2 are LGHNA and YNFKEQ. The CDR3 consists of 13 residues. V was pared by 3 bases and J by 11 bases, with 9 bases of the junction left unmatched. CDR3: CASSQSGGREAFF. CDR3 in DNA: TGTGCCAGCAGCCAGTCAGGGGGACGGGAGGCTTTCTTT.

This clone has more than one count but fewer than ten. Distinct nucleotide sequences in the sample also encode this CDR3. V usage is TRBV4-3 and J usage is TRBJ1-2; 7 bases are shared with TRBD1. J was trimmed by 5 bases and V by 1 base; bases with no gene match: 4. Germline CDR1 reads LGHNA; CDR2 reads YSLEER. This CDR3 contains 14 residues. The CDR3 sequence: CASSQGLTGYGYTF. DNA of the CDR3: TGCGCCAGCAGCCAAGGATTGACAGGGTATGGCTACACCTTC.

As DNA, the CDR3 is TGTGCCAGCAGCCACATTACCTACGAGCAGTACTTC. This codes for CASSHITYEQYF. The chain recombines TRBV11-2 with TRBJ2-7; no definite D call. This CDR3 is 12 amino acids long. Looked up from germline, CDR1 is SGHAT and CDR2 is FQNNGV. Between the trimmed V and J ends, which lost 5 bases and 2 bases, there was a span of 7 bases. Full variable domain (rest looked up from reference TRBV11-2 and TRBJ2-7): EAGVAQSPRYKIIEKRQSVAFWCNPISGHATLYWYQQILGQGPKLLIQFQNNGVVDDSQLPKDRFSAERLKGVDSTLKIQPAKLEDSAVYLCASSHITYEQYFGPGTRLTVT.

The genes are TRBV30 and TRBJ2-7; D remains unclear. The CDR3 extends over 13 amino acids. V was clipped by 2 bases and J by 5 bases, with 13 bases between them. Germline values: CDR1 GTSNPN, CDR2 SVGIG (reference sequence). The DNA for the CDR3 is TGTGCCTGGAGTTTCCAAGGCGTCCACGAGCAGTACTTC. It codes for CAWSFQGVHEQYF.

The chain carries TRBV6-1 and TRBJ2-7; weak D call: TRBD2 (5 bases). The V gene's germline CDR1 is MNHNS and CDR2 SASEGT. The CDR3 is 15 residues long. Trimming took 1 base from V and 0 from J, leaving 10 bases between them. CDR3: CASSEEYGISYEQYF. The DNA of the CDR3 is TGTGCCAGCAGTGAAGAATACGGGATCTCCTACGAGCAGTACTTC.

This clone was seen a few times. The V gene is TRBV7-6, the J gene TRBJ2-1, with 7 bases aligning to TRBD1. Trimming took 1 base from V and 1 from J; bases not matched to a gene: 4. CDR1 is SGHVS, CDR2 FNYEAQ, per germline. This CDR3 is 16 amino acids long. The CDR3, as DNA: TGTGCCAGCAGCTTAGTAACAGGGGTATCCTACAATGAGCAGTTCTTC. This gives the protein CASSLVTGVSYNEQFF. Drawing the rest from reference TRBV7-6 and TRBJ2-1, the complete variable domain is GAGVSQSPRYKVTKRGQDVALRCDPISGHVSLYWYRQALGQGPEFLTYFNYEAQQDKSGLPNDRFSAERPEGSISTLTIQRTEQRDSAMYRCASSLVTGVSYNEQFFGPGTRLTVL.

The count of this clone is one. V gene TRBV11-2 combines with J gene TRBJ2-1; either TRBD1 or TRBD2 may fit D (5 bases each). The V gene lost 5 bases and the J gene lost 6 bases, with 17 bases spanning the gap. CDR3 length: 15 residues. Germline loops: CDR1 SGHAT, CDR2 FQNNGV. CDR3 protein: CASSTSLGPINEQFF. DNA for the CDR3: TGTGCCAGCAGCACCAGCTTGGGACCCATCAATGAGCAGTTCTTC.

This clone turned up a few times. This chain uses TRBV15 with TRBJ2-7, with 9 bases fitting TRBD2. Germline-derived CDR1 and CDR2 are LNHNV and YYDKDF (reference sequence). The CDR3 has 12 amino acids. V shed 5 bases and J 6 bases; nucleotides not matched to a gene: 2. The CDR3, as DNA: TGTGCCACCAGCTTTAGCGGGAGCGAGCAGTACTTC. Translated: CATSFSGSEQYF.